This TCR beta chain was obtained from a study of blood T cells in healthy people across ages. Whole-study results and caveats: Age advanced and TCR beta diversity per million T cells fell, roughly linearly. More naive CD4+ cells and higher diversity were found in long-lived than in aged donors.

Then a second PCR, running roughly 7 to 11 cycles, was carried out with a sample-barcoded 5' primer and a J-beta primer mix. TCRdb processed the 5' RACE reads anew with MiXCR; each CDR3 protein has one entry. The data show about 1.8 million distinct CDR3 sequences, 40% to 55% seen once. The ends were cut back, 1 base at V and 10 bases at J, with 18 bases in the middle. This CDR3 is built from 15 residues. The germline gives CDR1 SGHRS, CDR2 YFSETQ. This clonotype has more than one count but fewer than ten. Antigen unknown. This chain connects TRBV5-1 to TRBJ2-1; D is unclear. Source material: blood. This TCR came from a woman in her thirties or forties in good health. CDR3 in DNA: TGCGCCAGCAGCTTGAATTACGGTTTCCCCATGGAGCAGTTCTTC. Amino acid sequence: CASSLNYGFPMEQFF.